This T cell receptor (beta chain) was captured in a study of identical twins. The CDR3 runs to 15 residues. Germline CDR1 reads SEHNR; CDR2 reads FQNEAQ (reference sequence). Trimming cost V 1 base and J 3 bases, with 12 bases left between them. Each CDR3 protein gets one entry after TCRdb re-called the 5' RACE reads with MiXCR. Of some 1,600,000 distinct CDR3 sequences listed, around 33% are singletons. Only healthy Caucasians were enrolled as donors. Overall study results and limits: The more abundant beta clonotypes in cord blood had fewer insertions, and memory repertoires did not show this. Weaker excess twin sharing was seen among beta out-of-frame sequences.

This clonotype was counted once. Its antigen is undetermined. Sequencing input: cord blood. The rearrangement links TRBV7-9 to TRBJ1-2, with D perhaps matching TRBD1 (5 bases). The sequence derives from a newborn girl in good health. CDR3 loop: CASSLVRGADYGYTF. The CDR3 DNA reads as TGTGCCAGCAGCTTAGTAAGGGGCGCGGACTATGGCTACACCTTC.